This TCR beta chain was found in a study of shared clonotypes between healthy human individuals. General study results and limits: Generally, naive subsets came out with larger estimated richness than memory subsets.

Repertoires were generated with immunoSEQ multiplex PCR, while TCRdb's copy carries only in-frame clones and drops some. The sample holds under 2.5 million clones, around 92% seen once. V lost 5 bases to trimming and J lost 0 bases; unmatched junction nucleotides: 4. The length of the CDR3 is 15 residues. Germline values: CDR1 SGDLS, CDR2 YYNGEE. Comment on this clone: Its antigen is not known. This specimen includes other DNA sequences encoding the same CDR3.

The sample was naive CD4+ T cells from PBMCs. Subset indicated: CD45RA+ positively selected. The rearrangement uses TRBV9 and TRBJ2-1; 8 nucleotides line up with TRBD2. This receptor was taken from a man between 18 and 29 years old in good health. Some clones in this sample may be carry-over from other donors' samples. The CDR3 DNA reads as TGTGCCAGCAGTACAAGCGGGGGCTCCTACAATGAGCAGTTCTTC. This translates into CASSTSGGSYNEQFF.